These 14 T cell receptor beta chains were all obtained from the same sample, sequenced in a study of control samples from healthy donors and cancer patients. The data were produced by immunoSEQ multiplex PCR, yet TCRdb's version contains in-frame clones alone and is incomplete. The sample gives under 100,000 clones, about 88% of which show up once; less than 10% is in the top ten. Sequenced material: PBMCs. The origin of the receptors is a woman between 45 and 60 years old with colorectal cancer.

This clone has a single count. The chain recombines TRBV28 with TRBJ1-5, with D possibly being TRBD1 (6 bases). The CDR3 has 17 amino acids. The V end lost 5 bases, the J end lost 6 bases, and 23 bases lay between the germline ends. Germline CDR1 MDHEN, CDR2 SYDVKM. This chain's CDR3 is CASSGVPRGRGSQPQHF. The CDR3 region has the DNA TGTGCCAGCAGTGGGGTCCCAAGGGGCAGGGGAAGTCAGCCCCAGCATTTT.

V is TRBV6-2 or TRBV6-3 and J is TRBJ2-2; the D is unclear. CDR1 MNHEY and CDR2 SVGEGT come from the germline V gene. The CDR3 spans 16 residues. V was shortened by 0 bases and J by 1 base, with 9 bases between the two germline ends. The CDR3 DNA reads TGTGCCAGCAGTTACTCTTGGGTTTTGAACACCGGGGAGCTGTTTTTT. Protein sequence: CASSYSWVLNTGELFF.

This clone was seen just once. The chain combines TRBV7-2 with TRBJ2-5; perhaps TRBD2 as D (6 bases). CDR1 and CDR2 (germline): SGHTA, FQGNSA. V was shortened by 7 bases and J by 5 bases, with 11 bases between the two germline ends. This CDR3 contains 12 residues. The CDR3 bases are TGTGCCAGCATGGGGGAGGAGGAGACCCAGTACTTC. Translation: CASMGEEETQYF.

The chain links TRBV5-1 to TRBJ1-1; D is unclear. Trimming cost V 0 bases and J 4 bases, with 10 bases left between them. CDR3 size: 14 residues. From germline, CDR1 is SGHRS and CDR2 YFSETQ. The CDR3 reads CASSLDVLGTEAFF. The CDR3 DNA reads as TGCGCCAGCAGCTTGGATGTTCTAGGCACTGAAGCTTTCTTT. The variable domain in full, completed from reference TRBV5-1 and TRBJ1-1, reads KAGVTQTPRYLIKTRGQQVTLSCSPISGHRSVSWYQQTPGQGLQFLFEYFSETQRNKGNFPGRFSGRQFSNSRSEMNVSTLELGDSALYLCASSLDVLGTEAFFGQGTRLTVV.

The chain links TRBV5-1 to TRBJ1-5; 10 positions match TRBD1. The germline gives CDR1 SGHRS, CDR2 YFSETQ. The CDR3 length is 15 residues. The ends lost 2 bases at V and 4 bases at J; junction bases unmatched: 3. The CDR3 loop reads CASSFGTGDNQPQHF. The CDR3 DNA is TGCGCCAGCAGCTTTGGGACAGGGGATAATCAGCCCCAGCATTTT.

The chain employs TRBV24-1 and TRBJ2-4; D unclear. The CDR3 contains 16 residues. V was shortened by 4 bases and J by 3 bases, with 15 bases between the two germline ends. Per germline, CDR1 KGHDR and CDR2 SFDVKD. CDR3 in amino acids: CATSDGNLHGKNIQYF. The CDR3 nucleotides read TGTGCCACCAGTGACGGTAATTTACACGGCAAAAACATTCAGTACTTC.

The chain combines TRBV14 with TRBJ2-5, with D possibly being TRBD2 (5 bases). The CDR3 contains 13 residues. V was pared by 2 bases and J by 4 bases, with 8 bases between. Germline V gives CDR1 SGHDN, CDR2 FVKESK. The DNA of the CDR3 is TGTGCCAGCAGCCAATCTCGGGGAGAGACCCAGTACTTC. Translated, it gives CASSQSRGETQYF.

The rearrangement joins TRBV7-8 to TRBJ1-2; the D is unclear. The CDR3 runs 12 residues. Germline V lookup: CDR1 SGHVS, CDR2 FQNEAQ. The V and J ends lost 5 bases and 6 bases respectively, with 10 bases between them. CDR3 in amino acids: CASSRNTDGYTF. The CDR3 DNA sequence: TGTGCCAGCAGCCGGAATACCGATGGCTACACCTTC.

This clone was seen only once. The V and J genes are TRBV6-4 and TRBJ2-2; tentative D call: TRBD1 (5 bases). Germline V gene sequence: CDR1 MRHNA, CDR2 SNTAGT. The CDR3 is 13 amino acids. Deletions cut 6 bases from V and 2 bases from J, with 7 bases between. CDR3 in DNA: TGTGCCAGCAGAGGGGAAAACACCGGGGAGCTGTTTTTT. Translated: CASRGENTGELFF.

The chain uses TRBV18 and TRBJ2-3; D remains unclear. Trimming took off 6 bases at V and 5 bases at J, with 12 bases between the two ends. The germline gives CDR1 KGHSH, CDR2 LQKENI. CDR3 length: 13 residues. The CDR3 sequence: CASSRQPQDTQYF. In nucleotides, the CDR3 is TGTGCCAGCTCGCGTCAACCACAAGATACGCAGTATTTT.

V is TRBV10-3 and J is TRBJ2-5; possibly TRBD1 or TRBD2 for D (6 bases each). V was cut by 4 bases and J by 2 bases, with 11 bases left in between. CDR3 length equals 14 residues. Germline V gene data show CDR1 as ENHRY and CDR2 as SYGVKD. CDR3 coding DNA: TGTGCCATCAGTGTAGGAGGGGGACAAGAGACCCAGTACTTC. Translation gives CAISVGGGQETQYF.

The chain is built from TRBV5-1 and TRBJ1-6; D is undetermined. Germline-derived CDR1 and CDR2 are SGHRS and YFSETQ. Trimming cost V 5 bases and J 9 bases, with 18 bases left between them. This CDR3 comprises 15 residues. The CDR3 region is CASRSKSDGFSPLHF. CDR3 coding DNA: TGCGCCAGCAGATCAAAATCGGACGGATTTTCACCCCTCCACTTT.

This clone was counted a single time. The genes are TRBV4-1 and TRBJ2-3, with D possibly matching TRBD2 (5 bases). The CDR3 length is 14 residues. Trimming shortened V by 0 bases and J by 4 bases, and 8 bases separated the two germline ends. Germline V gene sequence: CDR1 MGHRA, CDR2 YSYEKL. CDR3 residues: CASSQDKGADTQYF. DNA of the CDR3: TGCGCCAGCAGCCAAGATAAGGGAGCAGATACGCAGTATTTT.

The chain carries TRBV7-9 and TRBJ1-2; 12 bases line up with TRBD1. There are 14 residues in the CDR3. The J segment lost 7 bases and the V segment lost 5 bases, leaving 5 bases of the junction unmatched. CDR1 and CDR2 (germline): SEHNR, FQNEAQ (reference sequence). The CDR3 loop is CASSPGTGGFGYTF. In DNA, the CDR3 is TGTGCCAGCAGCCCCGGGACAGGGGGCTTTGGCTACACCTTC.